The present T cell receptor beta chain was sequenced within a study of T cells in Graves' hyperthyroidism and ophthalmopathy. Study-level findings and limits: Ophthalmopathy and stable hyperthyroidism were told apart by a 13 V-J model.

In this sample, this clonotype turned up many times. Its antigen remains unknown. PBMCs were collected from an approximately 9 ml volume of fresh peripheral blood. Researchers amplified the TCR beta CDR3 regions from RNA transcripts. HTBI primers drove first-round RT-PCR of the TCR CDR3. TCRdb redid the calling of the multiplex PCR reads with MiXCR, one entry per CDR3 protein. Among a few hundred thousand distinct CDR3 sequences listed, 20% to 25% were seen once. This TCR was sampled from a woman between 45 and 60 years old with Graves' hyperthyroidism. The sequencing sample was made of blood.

CDR3 coding DNA: TGCAGTGCTAGCGGGGTTAGCAATCAGCCCCAGCATTTT. Amino acids: CSASGVSNQPQHF. This chain links TRBV20-1 with TRBJ1-5; D remains unclear. Trimming left V 3 bases short and J 0 bases short, with 6 bases between. The CDR3 totals 13 residues. Germline CDR1 reads DFQATT; CDR2 reads SNEGSKA (reference sequence).